This T cell receptor (beta chain) came from a study of technical replicates of blood from a few donors. V lost 1 base, J lost 3 bases, and 16 bases lay in between. Germline lookup yields CDR1 SGHVS and CDR2 FNYEAQ. This CDR3 region has 17 residues. Repertoires were generated with immunoSEQ multiplex PCR, while TCRdb's copy carries only in-frame clones and drops some. Seen here are about 56,000 clones, about 95% observed once, and the top ten hold approximately 3.4%. This sequence was found in a human donor in good health. Some clones in this sample may be carry-over from other donors' samples. Sequenced material: PBMCs. The V and J genes are TRBV7-6 and TRBJ2-1, with D perhaps TRBD2 (6 bases). The CDR3: CASSLVPAGGVYNEQFF. CDR3 in DNA: TGTGCCAGCAGCTTAGTCCCAGCGGGTGGTGTCTACAATGAGCAGTTCTTC.